Detailed here is one TCR beta chain. The study recruited people aged roughly 18 to 100 years across approximately 24 US areas. Cohorts were determined from participant-reported clinical history. All exposed participants met a person with COVID-19 within 2 weeks before entering the study. V shed 1 base and J 5 bases; nucleotides not matched to a gene: 12. From germline, CDR1 is SGHVS and CDR2 FQNEAQ. The CDR3 totals 18 residues. The repertoire was sequenced with immunoSEQ multiplex PCR; TCRdb's copy has only in-frame clones and lacks some. Among about 280,000 clones, 80% to 85% were seen once, and the ten largest hold 5%. These data originate in a study of blood T cell repertoires in COVID-19. Across the study: The cDNA or gDNA used as material had been derived from T cells, B-cell-depleted T cells, or PBMCs.

The receptor comes from a man aged 35 to 55 who had been exposed to COVID-19. Sequenced input: PBMCs or T cells enriched from blood (not recorded which). The chain is built from TRBV7-8 and TRBJ2-2; TRBD2 matches at 8 bases. The CDR3 loop is CASSLEGSGAPGTGELFF. In DNA form, the CDR3 reads TGTGCCAGCAGCTTAGAAGGTAGCGGGGCCCCCGGGACCGGGGAGCTGTTTTTT.